This TCR beta chain stems from a study of blood T cell repertoires in COVID-19. Germline V gene data show CDR1 as SEHNR and CDR2 as FQNEAQ (reference sequence). The CDR3 covers 16 residues. V dropped 2 bases and J dropped 4 bases, with 15 bases sitting between them. The assay was immunoSEQ multiplex PCR, and TCRdb's table has in-frame clones only and misses some. The table lists more than 300,000 clones, approximately 91% of them singletons. The genes are TRBV7-9 and TRBJ2-1; a possible D gene is TRBD2 (5 bases). Sample: PBMCs or T cells enriched from blood (not recorded which). The receptor was derived from a woman in her forties who had been exposed to COVID-19. The DNA for the CDR3 is TGTGCCAGCAGCTTAACTCTCCTAGCTGCTTACAATGAGCAGTTCTTC. Translated: CASSLTLLAAYNEQFF.